The source of this T cell receptor (beta chain) is a study of blood T cell repertoires in COVID-19. Study-wide background: The samples span acute and convalescent COVID-19 from the United States, Italy and Spain. In each case, the material was cDNA or gDNA derived from T cells, B-cell-depleted T cells, or PBMCs.

This CDR3 is built from 15 residues. V lost 5 bases, J lost 8 bases, and 14 bases stayed unmatched. Germline assignment: CDR1 SEHNR and CDR2 FQNEAQ (reference sequence). Original handling: The authors estimated nucleated cell counts from reference gene primer amplification. Profiled with immunoSEQ multiplex PCR; TCRdb holds only in-frame clones, not every one. V and J calls and clone size are as listed in that table; D and trimming were resolved from the DNA. The profile shows approximately 280,000 clones, 80% to 90% of them singletons. The TCR was taken from a woman aged 65 to 85 with acute or convalescent COVID-19. Material for sequencing was peripheral blood. The J gene is TRBJ1-2, the V gene TRBV7-9; 7 bases align to TRBD1. CDR3 nucleotides: TGTGCCAGCAGCCCCCTTAACGACAGGGAAGGCGGCTACACCTTC. Translating it yields CASSPLNDREGGYTF.